This T cell receptor (beta chain) was obtained from a study of chemoradiotherapy in HPV16-positive cancers (dated by TCRdb to 2021 to 2024). Some background on the complete study: Using functional T-cell assays on cells from a couple of HPV16-positive patients, the researchers defined candidate HPV-specific T-cell clones and common TCR motifs. The study asked whether T-cell immunity to the HPV oncoproteins E6 and E7 changes during chemoradiotherapy and whether this immunity affects survival. Next, the candidate HPV-specific TCRs and motifs were followed in TCR repertoires from over 85 patients with HPV-related cancers.

What the research found in general, with its limitations: The functional definition of HPV-specific T cells was derived from only a couple of HPV16-positive patients, and the survival association was reported for HPV16-positive patients. Improved recurrence-free survival in HPV16-positive patients was associated with expansion of HPV-responsive T cells during chemoradiotherapy. Expansion of candidate HPV-specific clones and E7-related TCR motifs was observed in the tumor microenvironment during treatment, whereas no such expansion was observed for non-HPV-specific T cells.

Library creation used the immunoSEQ multiplex PCR assay. Here the immuneACCESS table is served through TCRdb, limited to in-frame sequences with V and J called. Missing clones are a known gap in these copies; in checked studies unresolved V genes cover under half, and the rest lacks a known reason. The sample profile shows over 10,000 clones; 60% to 85% of them were found once. The top ten clonotypes cover 1.3% to 1.5% of the sample. For this clone: Which antigen it targets is not known. One base away there is no much larger clone; base qualities are not given.

The V end gives up 6 bases and the J end 0 bases, leaving 2 bases in the junction not matched to a gene. CDR1 and CDR2 (LNHDA, SQIVND) derive from the germline V gene (reference sequence). There are 14 amino acids in the CDR3, from cysteine to phenylalanine inclusive. Only the CDR3 DNA stays, 42 bases, in frame from base 1. Repertoires were sampled repeatedly over the course of chemoradiotherapy so that clonal expansion in the tumor microenvironment could be followed. The specimen was collected from a patient who underwent chemoradiotherapy. This TCR was sampled from a human donor with HPV-associated anogenital cancer. In this chain, TRBV19 is recombined with TRBJ1-1, and 9 junctional nucleotides match TRBD1. In nucleotide form, the sequence is TGTGCCAGTAGGAGGACAGGGGTGAACACTGAAGCTTTCTTT. This encodes CASRRTGVNTEAFF.